A single sample is the source of the 32 T cell receptor beta chains below, sequenced in a study of blood T cell repertoires in COVID-19. Assay used: immunoSEQ multiplex PCR; TCRdb lists only in-frame clones, some missing. The sample has 200,000 to 300,000 clones; roughly 90% are singletons. The source material was peripheral blood. The receptor set was obtained from a man aged 30 to 39 with active or convalescent COVID-19.

This sequence joins TRBV7-9 and TRBJ1-5; 10 positions agree with TRBD1. Looked up from germline, CDR1 is SEHNR and CDR2 is FQNEAQ (reference sequence). The CDR3 runs to 16 residues. Trimming cost V 5 bases and J 2 bases; bases outside gene matches: 6. CDR3 amino acids: CASSQGDRGGNQPQHF. CDR3 coding DNA: TGTGCCAGCAGCCAAGGGGACAGGGGCGGCAATCAGCCCCAGCATTTT.

This clone was seen a few times. The V call is TRBV7-9, the J call TRBJ1-2, with 11 bases aligning to TRBD1. The CDR3 is made up of 14 amino acids. In germline, CDR1 is SEHNR, CDR2 FQNEAQ (reference sequence). Trimming removed 5 bases from V and 4 bases from J; junction bases left unmatched: 3. CDR3 sequence reads: CASSRGTGGYGYTF. In nucleotides, the CDR3 is TGTGCCAGCAGCCGCGGGACAGGGGGCTATGGCTACACCTTC.

This rearrangement joins TRBV13 to TRBJ2-7, with D tentatively TRBD2 (6 bases). The CDR3 loop spans 14 amino acids. V lost 4 bases to trimming and J lost 2 bases, with 12 bases between them. CDR1 is PRHDT and CDR2 is FYEKMQ in the germline V gene (reference sequence). CDR3 loop: CASSSLAAPYEQYF. The CDR3 DNA follows: TGTGCCAGCAGCTCATTAGCGGCACCCTACGAGCAGTACTTC. The whole variable domain, filled in from reference TRBV13 and TRBJ2-7, reads AAGVIQSPRHLIKEKRETATLKCYPIPRHDTVYWYQQGPGQDPQFLISFYEKMQSDKGSIPDRFSAQQFSDYHSELNMSSLELGDSALYFCASSSLAAPYEQYFGPGTRLTVT.

This clone was observed a few times. The rearrangement joins TRBV5-1 to TRBJ1-1, with TRBD1 matching over 7 bases. The J segment lost 4 bases and the V segment lost 4 bases, leaving 13 bases of the junction unmatched. The germline CDR1 and CDR2 sequences are SGHRS and YFSETQ. The CDR3 covers 16 residues. CDR3 DNA sequence: TGCGCCAGCAGCCGTGGGACAGCTGATTACGGCACTGAAGCTTTCTTT. As protein: CASSRGTADYGTEAFF.

The V and J genes are TRBV19 and TRBJ2-1; TRBD2 matches at 8 bases. Germline CDR1 reads LNHDA; CDR2 reads SQIVND (reference sequence). Germline trimming cut 5 bases from V and 0 bases from J; bases unmatched to any gene: 6. This CDR3 has 16 amino acids. In DNA form, the CDR3 reads TGTGCCAGTAGTCACCCCGGGGGGGACTCCTACAATGAGCAGTTCTTC. Its protein product is CASSHPGGDSYNEQFF.

The chain is built from TRBV30 and TRBJ2-7, with a tentative D call TRBD1 (6 bases). Germline V gene lookup returns CDR1 GTSNPN and CDR2 SVGIG (reference sequence). Trimming pared 1 base from V and 5 bases from J, leaving 15 bases between. The length of the CDR3 is 14 residues. The chain's CDR3 is CAWSGGRGTNEQYF. As DNA, the CDR3 is TGTGCCTGGAGTGGTGGCAGGGGAACTAACGAGCAGTACTTC.

J is TRBJ1-5 and V is TRBV18; unclear D gene. Germline-derived CDR1 and CDR2 are KGHSH and LQKENI. The CDR3 runs 13 residues. Trimming removed 6 bases from V and 6 bases from J, with 12 bases in between. The chain's CDR3 is CASSPGLSQPQHF. The CDR3 nucleotides are TGTGCCAGCTCTCCGGGTCTGAGTCAGCCCCAGCATTTT.

This sequence joins TRBV7-2 and TRBJ1-1, with D unclear. Germline assignment: CDR1 SGHTA and CDR2 FQGNSA. CDR3 length: 13 residues. Trimming shortened V by 5 bases and J by 4 bases, and 11 bases separated the two germline ends. Here the CDR3 reads CASSVFGGTEAFF. CDR3 DNA sequence: TGTGCCAGCAGCGTTTTTGGCGGCACTGAAGCTTTCTTT.

V usage is TRBV5-4 and J usage is TRBJ2-1, with D possibly TRBD2 on 5 matching bases. Trimming stripped 4 bases from V and 0 bases from J, with 11 bases between. The CDR3 totals 15 residues. Germline CDR1 and CDR2: SGHNT and YYREEE (reference sequence). The CDR3 nucleotides read TGTGCCAGCAGCGGAAGGGAGTACTCCTACAATGAGCAGTTCTTC. Its translation is CASSGREYSYNEQFF.

The chain employs TRBV7-2 and TRBJ2-7, with a tentative D call TRBD1 (5 bases). V dropped 0 bases and J dropped 6 bases, with 15 bases sitting between them. In germline, CDR1 is SGHTA, CDR2 FQGNSA. CDR3 size: 15 residues. Written as DNA, the CDR3 is TGTGCCAGCAGCTTAGCCAGGGCGGCATTGGGCGAGCAGTACTTC. It translates to CASSLARAALGEQYF.

The chain combines TRBV5-8 with TRBJ2-3; no definite D call. V was pared by 4 bases and J by 3 bases, with 12 bases between. The CDR3 totals 14 residues. From germline, CDR1 is SGHTS and CDR2 YDEGEE. For the CDR3, the DNA is TGTGCCAGCAGCGTACTGTCCGGTACAGATACGCAGTATTTT. Translating it yields CASSVLSGTDTQYF.

The chain uses TRBV29-1 and TRBJ1-2, with D unresolved. The CDR3 is made up of 15 amino acids. Germline V CDR1 and CDR2: SQVTM, ANQGSEA. V gave up 7 bases and J gave up 4 bases, with 22 bases separating them. CDR3 loop: CSAPLWEEAGYGYTF. In DNA, the CDR3 is TGCAGCGCTCCCCTCTGGGAGGAGGCGGGCTATGGCTACACCTTC.

The chain combines TRBV6-5 with TRBJ1-5, with TRBD1 matching over 8 bases. CDR1 is MNHEY, CDR2 SVGAGI, per germline. The CDR3 has 15 amino acids. With V trimmed by 8 bases and J by 6 bases, 12 bases remained unmatched. The CDR3 nucleotides are TGTGCCAGCGGGGTGGGGACAGGATGGATTCAGCCCCAGCATTTT. It is translated as CASGVGTGWIQPQHF.

CDR3 sequence: CASSLTAEGHGYTF. The CDR3 region has the DNA TGTGCCAGCAGCTTAACCGCGGAGGGCCATGGCTACACCTTC. The chain couples TRBV7-3 to TRBJ1-2; no definite D call. Germline V gives CDR1 SGHTA, CDR2 FQGTGA. The CDR3 consists of 14 residues. V dropped 0 bases and J dropped 6 bases, with 11 bases sitting between them.

The J gene is TRBJ1-6, the V gene TRBV9; D unclear. There are 14 residues in the CDR3. V lost 4 bases and J 0 bases, leaving 5 bases between the germline ends. The germline gives CDR1 SGDLS, CDR2 YYNGEE. CDR3 in DNA: TGTGCCAGCAGCCTGAGCTCCTATAATTCACCCCTCCACTTT. It encodes CASSLSSYNSPLHF.

This chain links TRBV6-2 or TRBV6-3 with TRBJ2-7; 10 bases agree with TRBD2. The CDR3 extends over 14 amino acids. Germline trimming cut 5 bases from V and 4 bases from J; bases unmatched to any gene: 5. Germline CDR1 MNHEY, CDR2 SVGEGT. The CDR3 nucleotides are TGTGCCAGCAGTCAGCGGGGGGGCAATTACGAGCAGTACTTC. Protein product: CASSQRGGNYEQYF.

A single count supports this clone. The chain combines TRBV11-2 with TRBJ1-5; TRBD1 might be the D (6 bases). There are 15 residues in the CDR3. The V and J ends lost 1 base and 5 bases respectively, with 12 bases between them. Germline lookup yields CDR1 SGHAT and CDR2 FQNNGV. The CDR3 DNA is TGTGCCAGCAGCTTAGTAAGCCCAGGGGATCAGCCCCAGCATTTT. Its translation is CASSLVSPGDQPQHF.

The chain links TRBV29-1 to TRBJ2-7, with 10 bases that match TRBD1. CDR1 is SQVTM, CDR2 ANQGSEA, per germline. CDR3 length: 14 amino acids. V lost 6 bases and J lost 3; bases outside the gene matches: 8. The CDR3 region is CSVTNRDRGYEQYF. DNA for the CDR3: TGCAGCGTGACGAACCGGGACAGGGGCTACGAGCAGTACTTC.

The genes are TRBV10-1 and TRBJ1-1; possible D gene TRBD1, 5 bases. Germline assignment: CDR1 WNHNN and CDR2 SYGVQD (reference sequence). Trimming took off 2 bases at V and 6 bases at J, with 16 bases between the two ends. There are 15 residues in the CDR3. The CDR3 DNA sequence: TGCGCCAGCAGTGAGCTTCCGCAGGGTGTCTCTGAAGCTTTCTTT. This codes for CASSELPQGVSEAFF.

The chain combines TRBV19 with TRBJ2-7, with 10 bases identical to TRBD2. The CDR3 is made up of 14 amino acids. V was clipped by 7 bases and J by 3 bases; unmatched bases: 6. The V gene's germline CDR1 is LNHDA and CDR2 SQIVND (reference sequence). CDR3 nucleotide sequence: TGTGCCAGTACCCTGACTAGCGGGCGCTACGAGCAGTACTTC. Translation gives CASTLTSGRYEQYF. Using reference TRBV19 and TRBJ2-7 for the parts outside the CDR3, the full variable domain is DGGITQSPKYLFRKEGQNVTLSCEQNLNHDAMYWYRQDPGQGLRLIYYSQIVNDFQKGDIAEGYSVSREKKESFPLTVTSAQKNPTAFYLCASTLTSGRYEQYFGPGTRLTVT.

This clone was seen a few times. This rearrangement joins TRBV27 to TRBJ1-2, with 10 bases that match TRBD1. V shed 4 bases and J 5 bases; nucleotides not matched to a gene: 7. CDR1 is MNHEY and CDR2 is SMNVEV in the germline V gene (reference sequence). The CDR3 length is 15 residues. CDR3 nucleotide sequence: TGTGCCAGCAGTTCAGGACAGGGGGGGAAGTATGGCTACACCTTC. The encoded protein is CASSSGQGGKYGYTF.

This chain links TRBV9 with TRBJ2-6, with TRBD2 identical over 15 bases. J gave up 0 bases and V 2 bases, and 3 bases lay outside the gene matches. The CDR3 covers 19 residues. Germline V lookup: CDR1 SGDLS, CDR2 YYNGEE. The CDR3 loop reads CASSVWTSGGASGANVLTF. As DNA, the CDR3 is TGTGCCAGCAGCGTCTGGACTAGCGGGGGGGCCTCTGGGGCCAACGTCCTGACTTTC.

Notes on this clone: The same CDR3 can be traced to other DNA sequences in this sample. The rearrangement links TRBV3-1 (or the pseudogene TRBV3-2) to TRBJ2-3; weak D call: TRBD2 (6 bases). The V gene lost 5 bases and the J gene lost 1 base, with 10 bases spanning the gap. Looked up from germline, CDR1 is LGHDT and CDR2 is YNNKEL (reference sequence). The length of the CDR3 is 14 residues. CDR3 protein: CASSNRGGTDTQYF. CDR3 nucleotide sequence: TGTGCCAGCAGCAACCGCGGGGGCACAGATACGCAGTATTTT.

This rearrangement joins TRBV7-9 to TRBJ1-2, with 9 bases matching TRBD1. The CDR3 is made up of 14 amino acids. The germline V gene encodes CDR1 SEHNR and CDR2 FQNEAQ (reference sequence). Trimming cost V 5 bases and J 8 bases; bases outside gene matches: 9. DNA for the CDR3: TGTGCCAGCAGCCCGTTACAGGGGGCGTTCGGCTACACCTTC. Residues: CASSPLQGAFGYTF. The full variable domain, rest sourced from reference TRBV7-9 and TRBJ1-2, is DTGVSQNPRHKITKRGQNVTFRCDPISEHNRLYWYRQTLGQGPEFLTYFQNEAQLEKSRLLSDRFSAERPKGSFSTLEIQRTEQGDSAMYLCASSPLQGAFGYTFGSGTRLTVV.

This clone was picked up one time. The chain recombines TRBV6-5 with TRBJ1-4; D gene unclear. Germline V gives CDR1 MNHEY, CDR2 SVGAGI. This CDR3 is 15 amino acids long. V dropped 8 bases and J dropped 0 bases, with 13 bases sitting between them. The CDR3 DNA follows: TGTGCCAGCGAAGTTGTGGGAGCAACTAATGAAAAACTGTTTTTT. Its protein product is CASEVVGATNEKLFF.

The V call is TRBV7-3, the J call TRBJ2-3; TRBD1 is a possible D gene (6 bases). The CDR3 runs to 13 residues. CDR1 is SGHTA, CDR2 FQGTGA, per germline. V was pared by 5 bases and J by 4 bases, with 10 bases between. CDR3 residues: CASSPNRADTQYF. CDR3 in DNA: TGTGCCAGCAGCCCCAACAGGGCAGATACGCAGTATTTT.

This chain joins TRBV29-1 and TRBJ1-1, with D perhaps matching TRBD1 (5 bases). This CDR3 contains 12 residues. The V and J ends lost 1 base and 11 bases respectively, with 14 bases between them. CDR1 is SQVTM and CDR2 is ANQGSEA in the germline V gene. The CDR3 DNA is TGCAGCGTTGAAGGGAGTCGGGGGTGGGCTTTCTTT. It specifies CSVEGSRGWAFF.

This rearrangement joins TRBV7-8 to TRBJ1-6; 9 nucleotides line up with TRBD1. The CDR3 runs 18 residues. V shed 3 bases, J shed 2 bases, and the junction held 8 bases outside the gene matches. CDR1 is SGHVS, CDR2 FQNEAQ, per germline. CDR3 bases: TGTGCCAGCAGCTTCAGAACAGGGGGCGACCCCTATAATTCACCCCTCCACTTT. Translation gives CASSFRTGGDPYNSPLHF.

V gene TRBV18 combines with J gene TRBJ2-7; 7 bases map to TRBD1. The CDR3 is 11 amino acids. Per germline, CDR1 KGHSH and CDR2 LQKENI. Trimming at V came to 8 bases and at J to 7 bases, leaving 5 bases not matched to a gene. Written as DNA, the CDR3 is TGTGCCAGCCGAACAGGGGAAGAGCAGTACTTC. This sequence encodes CASRTGEEQYF.

A few counts support this clone. This chain uses TRBV11-2 with TRBJ2-1, with D possibly TRBD1 on 6 matching bases. The CDR3 totals 12 residues. From germline, CDR1 is SGHAT and CDR2 FQNNGV. Trimming cost V 6 bases and J 6 bases, with 9 bases left between them. CDR3 region: CASRQTGNEQFF. CDR3 nucleotide sequence: TGTGCCAGCAGGCAGACAGGCAATGAGCAGTTCTTC.

This clone has a single count. The chain employs TRBV3-1 (or the pseudogene TRBV3-2) and TRBJ2-7; the match to TRBD2 covers 10 bases. Germline V gives CDR1 LGHDT, CDR2 YNNKEL (reference sequence). The J segment lost 7 bases and the V segment lost 4 bases, leaving 7 bases of the junction unmatched. This CDR3 contains 14 residues. CDR3 coding DNA: TGTGCCAGCAGCCGAAGCGGGGGGGCTCGGGAGCAGTACTTC. It encodes CASSRSGGAREQYF.

The chain combines TRBV5-1 with TRBJ2-2, with D possibly matching TRBD1 (8 bases). The CDR3 has 18 amino acids. Deletions cut 4 bases from V and 6 bases from J, with 25 bases between. The germline V gene encodes CDR1 SGHRS and CDR2 YFSETQ. In nucleotides, the CDR3 is TGCGCCAGCAGCCGCACAGGGGGAATAACGGCGGGAGCCGGGGAGCTGTTTTTT. Protein: CASSRTGGITAGAGELFF. Full variable domain (outside the CDR3, taken from reference TRBV5-1 and TRBJ2-2): KAGVTQTPRYLIKTRGQQVTLSCSPISGHRSVSWYQQTPGQGLQFLFEYFSETQRNKGNFPGRFSGRQFSNSRSEMNVSTLELGDSALYLCASSRTGGITAGAGELFFGEGSRLTVL.